A single sample is the source of the 21 T cell receptor beta chains below, sequenced in a study of OX40 agonist ivuxolimab in advanced cancers. The library was produced with the immunoSEQ multiplex PCR assay. TCRdb mirrors the immuneACCESS table, restricted to in-frame sequences. Some clones are absent from its copies; in checked studies, under half trace to an unresolved V gene, and the reason for the others is unknown. The sample contains about 84,000 clones, approximately 93% of them found a single time. 11% of the sample belongs to the ten largest clones. Sequences were derived from CD4+ or CD8+ T cells sorted from blood, sampled in a trial of the OX40 agonist ivuxolimab. These receptors were obtained from an adult with an advanced solid tumor such as melanoma, head and neck, liver or kidney cancer.

This rearrangement joins TRBV4-3 to TRBJ1-1; D is ambiguous. The CDR3 is 14 amino acids. The ends were cut back, 0 bases at V and 7 bases at J, with 12 bases in the middle. Germline-derived CDR1 and CDR2 are LGHNA and YSLEER. DNA of the CDR3: TGCGCCAGCAGCCAAGAGGCAGGACGGGGTGAAGCTTTCTTT. Amino acids: CASSQEAGRGEAFF.

This clone was observed a handful of times. The chain combines TRBV5-1 with TRBJ2-7; D uncertain. V lost 2 bases and J 3 bases, leaving 9 bases between the germline ends. There are 13 residues in the CDR3. Germline V CDR1 and CDR2: SGHRS, YFSETQ. The DNA of the CDR3 is TGCGCCAGCAGCTTTCCTAATAGCTACGAGCAGTACTTC. Translation: CASSFPNSYEQYF.

In its sample, this clone was seen once. The V gene is TRBV9, the J gene TRBJ2-3; 9 bases are a match to TRBD2. This CDR3 has 18 residues. V lost 4 bases and J lost 0; bases outside the gene matches: 12. Germline V gene sequence: CDR1 SGDLS, CDR2 YYNGEE. The CDR3 DNA follows: TGTGCCAGCAGCACCGGGAGCGGGAGGAACCCTAGCACAGATACGCAGTATTTT. This sequence encodes CASSTGSGRNPSTDTQYF.

This chain joins TRBV23-1 and TRBJ2-1; D tentatively fits TRBD1 or TRBD2 (6 bases each). TRBV23-1 is classed as an ORF, of uncertain function. Trimming shortened V by 7 bases and J by 8 bases, and 24 bases separated the two germline ends. The CDR3 loop spans 16 amino acids. The CDR3 sequence: CASTLVPEGGLDEQFF. As DNA, the CDR3 is TGCGCCAGCACCCTCGTCCCCGAGGGGGGCCTGGATGAGCAGTTCTTC.

V and J are TRBV27 and TRBJ2-3; 7 bases map to TRBD2. Trimming at V came to 5 bases and at J to 6 bases, leaving 14 bases not matched to a gene. There are 16 residues in the CDR3. CDR1 and CDR2 from the germline V gene are MNHEY and SMNVEV (reference sequence). The CDR3 DNA reads as TGTGCCAGCAGTCCCTCCCGGGCGGGAGTGGGGGATACGCAGTATTTT. It yields the protein CASSPSRAGVGDTQYF.

The genes are TRBV7-8 and TRBJ1-3; perhaps TRBD1 as D (6 bases). The CDR3 has 16 residues. V was trimmed by 1 base and J by 0 bases, leaving 10 bases between them. Germline V gene data show CDR1 as SGHVS and CDR2 as FQNEAQ. The CDR3, as DNA: TGTGCCAGCAGCTTAGGGGGGCCTAGCTCTGGAAACACCATATATTTT. It encodes CASSLGGPSSGNTIYF.

This chain joins TRBV30 and TRBJ2-1, with D possibly being TRBD2 (6 bases). CDR1 is GTSNPN and CDR2 is SVGIG in the germline V gene (reference sequence). The CDR3 has 16 residues. V lost 4 bases to trimming and J lost 7 bases, with 23 bases between them. CDR3 in amino acids: CAWTLVGGMWGNEQFF. CDR3 DNA: TGTGCCTGGACCCTAGTGGGAGGCATGTGGGGGAATGAGCAGTTCTTC.

In DNA, the CDR3 is TGTGCCAGCAGCGTAGGAGATGGGCTTGGCTACACCTTC. Translating it yields CASSVGDGLGYTF. The J gene is TRBJ1-2, the V gene TRBV9; D gene uncertain. Trimming pared 0 bases from V and 7 bases from J, leaving 10 bases between. This CDR3 region has 13 residues. Germline CDR1 reads SGDLS; CDR2 reads YYNGEE.

This chain connects TRBV2 to TRBJ2-1; 14 positions agree with TRBD2. V was pared by 7 bases and J by 4 bases, with 6 bases of the junction left unmatched. Per germline, CDR1 SNHLY and CDR2 FYNNEI. There are 16 residues in the CDR3. The CDR3 nucleotides read TGTGCCAGCACCGGACTAGCGGGAGGCGTTTACAATGAGCAGTTCTTC. Translating it yields CASTGLAGGVYNEQFF. Based on the CDR3 plus reference TRBV2 and TRBJ2-1, the full variable domain is EPEVTQTPSHQVTQMGQEVILRCVPISNHLYFYWYRQILGQKVEFLVSFYNNEISEKSEIFDDQFSVERPDGSNFTLKIRSTKLEDSAMYFCASTGLAGGVYNEQFFGPGTRLTVL.

This rearrangement joins TRBV7-9 to TRBJ1-2, with unresolved D. Deletions cut 5 bases from V and 7 bases from J, with 11 bases between. The V gene's germline CDR1 is SEHNR and CDR2 FQNEAQ (reference sequence). The CDR3 loop spans 12 amino acids. CDR3 DNA: TGTGCCAGCAGCCCCCCCGGACGTGGCTACACCTTC. Protein product: CASSPPGRGYTF.

The chain is built from TRBV4-1 and TRBJ2-7; D assignment may be TRBD1 or TRBD2 (5 bases each). CDR1 is MGHRA and CDR2 is YSYEKL in the germline V gene. CDR3 length equals 12 residues. The ends were cut back, 1 base at V and 6 bases at J, with 7 bases in the middle. CDR3 sequence (DNA): TGCGCCAGCAGCCAAGTTGGGGGCGAGCAGTACTTC. Translation: CASSQVGGEQYF.

The rearrangement joins TRBV9 to TRBJ2-7, with 7 nucleotides matching TRBD1. V trimming: 2 bases; J trimming: 3 bases; junction bases outside the gene matches: 5. The CDR3 spans 14 residues. Germline lookup yields CDR1 SGDLS and CDR2 YYNGEE. Here the CDR3 DNA reads TGTGCCAGCAGCGTCCGGACAGGCAACTACGAGCAGTACTTC. This codes for CASSVRTGNYEQYF.

CDR3: CASSESPYETQYF. The CDR3 coding sequence is TGTGCCAGCAGCGAAAGCCCATACGAGACCCAGTACTTC. This chain joins TRBV9 and TRBJ2-5; D is uncertain. CDR1 is SGDLS, CDR2 YYNGEE, per germline. The V end was cut by 3 bases, the J end by 5 bases, with 11 bases between. This CDR3 spans 13 amino acids.

The chain employs TRBV28 and TRBJ1-2; no clear D. The V gene lost 8 bases and the J gene lost 7 bases, with 11 bases spanning the gap. The germline gives CDR1 MDHEN, CDR2 SYDVKM. There are 11 residues in the CDR3. The CDR3 DNA sequence: TGTGCCAGCTCCAAAGGCTCTGGCTACACCTTC. Translated, it gives CASSKGSGYTF.

This chain joins TRBV7-9 and TRBJ2-2, with a possible D match to TRBD1 (6 bases). V lost 0 bases to trimming and J lost 5 bases, with 10 bases between them. There are 15 residues in the CDR3. Germline CDR1 SEHNR, CDR2 FQNEAQ (reference sequence). CDR3 protein: CASSLATDRTGELFF. The CDR3 DNA is TGTGCCAGCAGCTTAGCTACGGACAGAACCGGGGAGCTGTTTTTT.

The chain has TRBV5-4 and TRBJ2-7; 11 positions match TRBD2. This CDR3 spans 15 amino acids. The V and J ends lost 4 bases and 0 bases, in that order; junction bases with no gene match: 3. Germline-derived CDR1 and CDR2 are SGHNT and YYREEE (reference sequence). The CDR3 spells CASSPGLAGSYEQYF. The CDR3 nucleotides read TGTGCCAGCAGCCCCGGACTAGCGGGCTCCTACGAGCAGTACTTC.

V gene TRBV5-8 combines with J gene TRBJ1-1; D gene ambiguous. Germline CDR1 is SGHTS and CDR2 is YDEGEE. CDR3 length: 14 residues. Trimming pared 1 base from V and 2 bases from J, leaving 9 bases between. CDR3 amino acids: CASSLPGLNTEAFF. In DNA, the CDR3 is TGTGCCAGCAGCTTGCCGGGTCTAAACACTGAAGCTTTCTTT.

The rearrangement links TRBV2 to TRBJ1-2, with 9 bases that match TRBD1. CDR1 and CDR2 from the germline V gene are SNHLY and FYNNEI. The CDR3 has 15 amino acids. The V gene end was trimmed by 6 bases and the J gene end by 6 bases; junction bases not matched to a gene: 11. In nucleotides, the CDR3 is TGTGCCAGCAGCCCAAGGGTACAGGGGGCAAATGGCTACACCTTC. Translated: CASSPRVQGANGYTF. The full variable domain, with the rest looked up from reference TRBV2 and TRBJ1-2, is EPEVTQTPSHQVTQMGQEVILRCVPISNHLYFYWYRQILGQKVEFLVSFYNNEISEKSEIFDDQFSVERPDGSNFTLKIRSTKLEDSAMYFCASSPRVQGANGYTFGSGTRLTVV.

The V gene is TRBV27, the J gene TRBJ1-1, with 10 bases that match TRBD1. The CDR3 extends over 12 amino acids. V gave up 8 bases and J gave up 7 bases; unmatched junction bases: 4. Germline CDR1 and CDR2: MNHEY and SMNVEV (reference sequence). CDR3 amino acids: CASATGGVEAFF. The DNA for the CDR3 is TGTGCCAGCGCGACAGGGGGCGTTGAAGCTTTCTTT.

The J gene is TRBJ2-3, the V gene TRBV9; 7 nucleotides agree with TRBD2. The CDR3 is made up of 16 amino acids. Germline CDR1 is SGDLS and CDR2 is YYNGEE. V lost 3 bases to trimming and J lost 4 bases; unmatched junction nucleotides: 11. CDR3 DNA: TGTGCCAGCAGCGGAGGAGAGGGCGGGAGTCCAGATACGCAGTATTTT. Its protein product is CASSGGEGGSPDTQYF. Full variable domain (missing parts from reference TRBV9 and TRBJ2-3): DSGVTQTPKHLITATGQRVTLRCSPRSGDLSVYWYQQSLDQGLQFLIQYYNGEERAKGNILERFSAQQFPDLHSELNLSSLELGDSALYFCASSGGEGGSPDTQYFGPGTRLTVL.

The DNA for the CDR3 is TGTGCCAGCAGCCAGGGTTCCACCGGGGAGCTGTTTTTT. Translation gives CASSQGSTGELFF. The chain has TRBV11-3 and TRBJ2-2; D may be TRBD1 (5 bases). This CDR3 region has 13 residues. Germline V lookup: CDR1 SGHNT, CDR2 YENEEA. V was pared by 5 bases and J by 4 bases, with 8 bases between.